Listed below are T cell receptor beta chains from one sample, sequenced in a study of regulatory T cells in long-lasting Graves disease. TCRdb re-derived calls from the multiplex PCR reads in MiXCR, one entry per CDR3 protein. The data contain hundreds of thousands of distinct CDR3 sequences, over 15% of them singletons. A further study also used this sample, focusing on T cells in Graves' hyperthyroidism and ophthalmopathy.

The material sequenced was peripheral blood mononuclear cells (PBMCs), taken at new diagnosis, from a patient treated with antithyroid drugs. All receptors come from a man in his forties with Graves disease. CDR3s include the opening cysteine and the closing phenylalanine or tryptophan. D genes are given only for firm matches. Clone size appears in some rows only: once, few, many, or a class for an expanded clone.

V gene: TRBV12-3/TRBV12-4; clone size: many; D gene: .; CDR3 length: 15; J gene: TRBJ1-1; CDR3 protein: CASSFRRAGYTEAFF; CDR3 DNA: TGTGCCAGCAGTTTCCGCAGGGCAGGGTATACTGAAGCTTTCTTT
V gene: TRBV6-5; clone size: .; D gene: .; CDR3 length: 16; J gene: TRBJ2-1; CDR3 protein: CASSYSPDRPGYEQFF; CDR3 DNA: TGTGCCAGCAGTTACTCTCCCGACAGGCCGGGCTATGAGCAGTTCTTC
V gene: TRBV28; clone size: few; D gene: .; CDR3 length: 17; J gene: TRBJ1-1; CDR3 protein: CASSLGGQGARNTEAFF; CDR3 DNA: TGTGCCAGCAGTTTAGGGGGGCAGGGAGCAAGGAACACTGAAGCTTTCTTT
V gene: TRBV6-8; clone size: .; D gene: TRBD1; CDR3 length: 17; J gene: TRBJ1-5; CDR3 protein: CASSYPTGLPSNQPQHF; CDR3 DNA: TGTGCCAGCAGTTACCCGACAGGGCTACCGAGCAATCAGCCCCAGCATTTT
V gene: TRBV7-6; clone size: few; D gene: .; CDR3 length: 15; J gene: TRBJ2-2; CDR3 protein: CASSPQQGAGGELFF; CDR3 DNA: TGTGCCAGCAGCCCCCAGCAAGGGGCTGGCGGGGAGCTGTTTTTT
V gene: TRBV5-1; clone size: .; D gene: TRBD1; CDR3 length: 14; J gene: TRBJ2-2; CDR3 protein: CASSLGQSTGELFF; CDR3 DNA: TGCGCCAGCAGCCTGGGACAGAGCACCGGGGAGCTGTTTTTT
V gene: TRBV6-1; clone size: few; D gene: TRBD2; CDR3 length: 14; J gene: TRBJ2-3; CDR3 protein: CASSVAGDTDTQYF; CDR3 DNA: TGTGCCAGCAGCGTAGCGGGGGACACAGATACGCAGTATTTT
V gene: TRBV20-1; clone size: many; D gene: .; CDR3 length: 13; J gene: TRBJ2-5; CDR3 protein: CSASSGTLETQYF; CDR3 DNA: TGCAGTGCTAGCTCAGGGACTCTGGAGACCCAGTACTTC
V gene: TRBV2; clone size: many; D gene: TRBD1; CDR3 length: 13; J gene: TRBJ1-4; CDR3 protein: CASSVQGNEKLFF; CDR3 DNA: TGTGCCAGCAGTGTACAGGGGAATGAAAAACTGTTTTTT
V gene: TRBV2; clone size: .; D gene: .; CDR3 length: 13; J gene: TRBJ1-4; CDR3 protein: CASSHSLNGKLFF; CDR3 DNA: TGTGCCAGCAGCCACTCTTTGAATGGAAAACTGTTTTTT
V gene: TRBV4-1; clone size: .; D gene: .; CDR3 length: 14; J gene: TRBJ1-4; CDR3 protein: CASTSRALNEKLFF; CDR3 DNA: TGCGCCAGCACGAGCCGGGCCCTCAATGAAAAACTGTTTTTT